A selection of T cell receptor beta chains follows, all from one sample in a study of shared clonotypes between healthy human individuals. Sequenced by immunoSEQ multiplex PCR; TCRdb stores in-frame clones only, minus some. The table has about 680,000 clones, 92% seen once; the top ten hold 24%. Sequencing input: naive CD8+ T cells sorted from blood. Receptor source: a man aged 25 to 40 in good health. CDR3s include the opening cysteine and the closing phenylalanine or tryptophan.

cdr3_length	v_call	cdr3_aa
15	TRBV19	CASSITRRALGPQHF
16	TRBV7-2	CASSPGTGGEGQPQHF
15	TRBV6-1	CASSATRQGAYEQYF
13	TRBV6-1	CALRKGRPYEQYF
18	TRBV7-9	CASSPARGTSDTDNEQFF
14	TRBV7-9	CASKGARGGHEQYF
13	TRBV27	CASSLSGGRPQHF
15	TRBV28	CASSLSQFLRYEQYF
17	TRBV19	CASRNSTPKAHNEKLFF
15	TRBV4-1	CASSLTPGDPYEQYF
12	TRBV7-9	CASSLDRDEQYF
17	TRBV11-2	CASSFSAGTDFRETQYF
16	TRBV28	CASSLFTGATNEKLFF
15	TRBV5-6	CASSAGVSSTDTQYF
14	TRBV11-2	CASSLLSGPNIQYF
13	TRBV15	CATSRVPFDEQFF
16	TRBV5-4	CASSLEGGSVSDTQYF
15	TRBV15	CATSRVSTVGEKLFF
14	TRBV5-1	CASSLAGPNNEQFF
14	TRBV7-9	CASSPPFGTGELFF
15	TRBV7-6	CASSPRDREGIEAFF
17	TRBV5-1	CASSLSGLGVGNTEAFF
14	TRBV7-9	CASSLDPGGDEQYF